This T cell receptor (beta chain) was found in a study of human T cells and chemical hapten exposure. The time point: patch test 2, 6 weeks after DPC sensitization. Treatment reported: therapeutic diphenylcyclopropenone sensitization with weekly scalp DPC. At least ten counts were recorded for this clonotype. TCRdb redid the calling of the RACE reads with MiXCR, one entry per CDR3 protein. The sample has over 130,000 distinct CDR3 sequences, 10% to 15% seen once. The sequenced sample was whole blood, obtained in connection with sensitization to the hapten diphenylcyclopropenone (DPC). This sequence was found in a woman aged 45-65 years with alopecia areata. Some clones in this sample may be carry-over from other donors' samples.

In nucleotides, the CDR3 is TGTGCCAGCAGCTTCAAATCAGGACTAGCGGGGTACAATGAGCAGTTCTTC. Amino acids: CASSFKSGLAGYNEQFF. This chain uses TRBV7-8 with TRBJ2-1; 12 bases are a match to TRBD2. There are 17 residues in the CDR3. The V gene end was trimmed by 3 bases and the J gene end by 4 bases; junction bases not matched to a gene: 7. The germline gives CDR1 SGHVS, CDR2 FQNEAQ.